This TCR beta chain was sequenced during a study of cytomegalovirus exposure and HLA in healthy donors. Concerning this clone itself: Its target is unknown.

These donors counted as nominally healthy when sampled, but unrecorded immune exposures were likely. The PCR made use of 60 Vbeta and 13 Jbeta primers. The protocol was immunoSEQ multiplex PCR, while the TCRdb copy is restricted to in-frame clones and leaves out a portion. The top ten hold about 2.6% of the sample, which has some 180,000 clones, about four fifths seen once. General observations from the study: Across HLA loci, a later analysis found differing TCR association rates, with DRB1 most and HLA-C fewest.

CDR1 MNHEY and CDR2 SMNVEV come from the germline V gene (reference sequence). The CDR3 extends over 15 amino acids. The junction had 6 bases not matched to a gene; V was cut back by 5 bases and J by 5 bases. This receptor was taken from a female donor in good health and CMV-seronegative. Sequenced input: PBMCs. The chain links TRBV27 to TRBJ2-5, with 12 bases matching TRBD2. The CDR3 DNA is TGTGCCAGCAGTCTAGCGGGAGGGCCAGGGGAGACCCAGTACTTC. Amino acid sequence: CASSLAGGPGETQYF.